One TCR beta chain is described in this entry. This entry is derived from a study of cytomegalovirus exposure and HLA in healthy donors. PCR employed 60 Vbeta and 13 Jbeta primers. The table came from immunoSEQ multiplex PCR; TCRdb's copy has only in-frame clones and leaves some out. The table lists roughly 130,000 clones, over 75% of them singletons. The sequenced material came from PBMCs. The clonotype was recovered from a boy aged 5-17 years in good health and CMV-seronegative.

CDR3 DNA sequence: TGTGCCAGCAGTTTAAGGGACGGGGGGACGAACACCGGGGAGCTGTTTTTT. Translation: CASSLRDGGTNTGELFF. The chain carries TRBV27 and TRBJ2-2, with 7 positions matching TRBD2. This CDR3 spans 17 amino acids. Trimming cost V 2 bases and J 0 bases; bases outside gene matches: 6. Looked up from germline, CDR1 is MNHEY and CDR2 is SMNVEV (reference sequence).